Below are 20 T cell receptor beta chains sequenced from a single sample in a study of blood T cell repertoires in COVID-19. The assay was immunoSEQ multiplex PCR, and TCRdb's table has in-frame clones only and misses some. The sample holds about 490,000 clones, 80% to 90% seen once. The sequencing input was peripheral blood. These receptors originate from a human donor in a cohort sampled during active COVID-19.

The rearrangement uses TRBV7-9 and TRBJ1-6; TRBD1 is a possible D gene (6 bases). CDR3 size: 14 residues. Germline lookup yields CDR1 SEHNR and CDR2 FQNEAQ (reference sequence). The V end lost 7 bases, the J end lost 13 bases, and 20 bases lay between the germline ends. This CDR3 is CASNPGRSGEPLHF. CDR3 nucleotides: TGTGCCAGCAACCCGGGACGTTCAGGGGAGCCCCTCCACTTT.

The rearrangement links TRBV19 to TRBJ2-2; D perhaps matches TRBD2 (6 bases). Germline V gene lookup returns CDR1 LNHDA and CDR2 SQIVND (reference sequence). V dropped 3 bases and J dropped 0 bases, with 14 bases sitting between them. The CDR3 totals 17 residues. CDR3 nucleotides: TGTGCCAGTAGTATTCGGGCCGGGACTGCGAACACCGGGGAGCTGTTTTTT. Translating gives CASSIRAGTANTGELFF.

This chain joins TRBV5-1 and TRBJ1-1; D is possibly TRBD1 (5 bases). Trimming left V 6 bases short and J 0 bases short, with 12 bases between. The CDR3 extends over 14 amino acids. Germline V gives CDR1 SGHRS, CDR2 YFSETQ. The chain's CDR3 is CASNHWGLNTEAFF. DNA for the CDR3: TGCGCCAGCAACCACTGGGGCCTGAACACTGAAGCTTTCTTT.

CDR3 coding DNA: TGTGCCAGCAGTTACTCAGCAGGGGTGAGAGGCGGCTACACCTTC. Translated, it gives CASSYSAGVRGGYTF. The V and J genes are TRBV6-6 and TRBJ1-2; D might be TRBD1 (6 bases). The CDR3 length is 15 residues. The V end lost 0 bases, the J end lost 8 bases, and 16 bases lay between the germline ends. The germline CDR1 and CDR2 sequences are MNHNY and SVGAGI (reference sequence).

The rearrangement uses TRBV15 and TRBJ2-5; TRBD2 agrees at 9 bases. Germline-derived CDR1 and CDR2 are LNHNV and YYDKDF (reference sequence). The ends lost 6 bases at V and 4 bases at J; junction bases unmatched: 12. The CDR3 spans 16 residues. Here the CDR3 reads CATRPGSGRSGETQYF. The CDR3 DNA reads TGTGCCACCAGACCCGGTAGCGGGAGATCGGGAGAGACCCAGTACTTC.

This clone showed up just a few times. The V call is TRBV11-2, the J call TRBJ1-4; 12 bases agree with TRBD1. From germline, CDR1 is SGHAT and CDR2 FQNNGV. This CDR3 is built from 14 residues. V lost 4 bases and J lost 8; bases outside the gene matches: 2. For the CDR3, the DNA is TGTGCCAGCAGCTGGGGGACAGGGGGCGAAAAACTGTTTTTT. Its protein is CASSWGTGGEKLFF.

The chain recombines TRBV7-2 with TRBJ1-4; 7 nucleotides match TRBD1. CDR3 length equals 17 residues. With V trimmed by 1 base and J by 5 bases, 10 bases remained unmatched. Per germline, CDR1 SGHTA and CDR2 FQGNSA. DNA for the CDR3: TGTGCCAGCAGCTTAGTGCCGACGGGAGGGGGCAATGAAAAACTGTTTTTT. Translating gives CASSLVPTGGGNEKLFF.

J is TRBJ2-5 and V is TRBV19, with TRBD1 identical over 9 bases. V was pared by 6 bases and J by 0 bases, with 5 bases of the junction left unmatched. Germline V lookup: CDR1 LNHDA, CDR2 SQIVND (reference sequence). There are 15 residues in the CDR3. CDR3 region: CASRRDRANQETQYF. CDR3 nucleotides: TGTGCCAGTAGGCGGGACAGGGCGAACCAAGAGACCCAGTACTTC.

A note on this clone: Other DNA sequences within the sample encode an identical CDR3. This chain uses TRBV9 with TRBJ1-1; D is perhaps TRBD1 (5 bases). The V end was cut by 0 bases, the J end by 4 bases, with 10 bases between. The CDR3 is 14 residues long. Germline CDR1 SGDLS, CDR2 YYNGEE. In DNA form, the CDR3 reads TGTGCCAGCAGCGTAGCAGGGAGGGGCACTGAAGCTTTCTTT. This translates into CASSVAGRGTEAFF.

V and J are TRBV4-2 and TRBJ2-7; a possible D gene is TRBD1 (5 bases). The V end lost 1 base, the J end lost 5 bases, and 12 bases lay between the germline ends. Germline loops: CDR1 LGHNA, CDR2 YNFKEQ. CDR3 size: 14 residues. The CDR3 here is CASSQAGMENEQYF. The CDR3 bases are TGTGCCAGCAGCCAAGCAGGGATGGAAAACGAGCAGTACTTC.

The sample holds one count of this clone. The gene calls are TRBV9 and TRBJ2-3, with TRBD1 identical over 9 bases. This CDR3 comprises 16 residues. Germline V gene lookup returns CDR1 SGDLS and CDR2 YYNGEE. V lost 0 bases to trimming and J lost 3 bases; unmatched junction nucleotides: 5. CDR3: CASSVVDRGGTDTQYF. CDR3 DNA: TGTGCCAGCAGCGTAGTAGACAGGGGGGGGACAGATACGCAGTATTTT.

On this clone: Other nucleotide sequences from this sample produce the same CDR3. The chain recombines TRBV19 with TRBJ2-7, with 7 bases aligning to TRBD1. J was trimmed by 0 bases and V by 5 bases; bases with no gene match: 4. Germline values: CDR1 LNHDA, CDR2 SQIVND (reference sequence). This CDR3 is 14 amino acids long. The DNA for the CDR3 is TGTGCCAGTAGTGGACAGGTGAGCTCCTACGAGCAGTACTTC. Its translation: CASSGQVSSYEQYF. The whole variable domain, filled in from reference TRBV19 and TRBJ2-7, reads DGGITQSPKYLFRKEGQNVTLSCEQNLNHDAMYWYRQDPGQGLRLIYYSQIVNDFQKGDIAEGYSVSREKKESFPLTVTSAQKNPTAFYLCASSGQVSSYEQYFGPGTRLTVT.

V gene TRBV30 combines with J gene TRBJ1-2; 7 bases are a match to TRBD1. CDR1 is GTSNPN, CDR2 SVGIG, per germline (reference sequence). The CDR3 has 14 residues. Trimming took 8 bases from V and 5 from J; bases not matched to a gene: 14. CDR3 sequence (DNA): TGTGCCCGGAAGGGGGCAGGCGAGTGGTATGGCTACACCTTC. This gives the protein CARKGAGEWYGYTF.

The chain employs TRBV10-1 and TRBJ2-3, with 9 bases lining up with TRBD2. V lost 2 bases to trimming and J lost 6 bases; unmatched junction nucleotides: 3. The germline V gene has CDR1 WNHNN and CDR2 SYGVQD (reference sequence). This CDR3 region has 14 residues. As DNA, the CDR3 is TGCGCCAGCAGTGAGGCGGGAGGGGGGGATACGCAGTATTTT. Its protein product is CASSEAGGGDTQYF.

V usage is TRBV7-3 and J usage is TRBJ2-2, with TRBD2 matching 13 bases. This CDR3 has 17 residues. Germline V gene sequence: CDR1 SGHTA, CDR2 FQGTGA. With V trimmed by 5 bases and J by 4 bases, 7 bases remained unmatched. The CDR3 loop is CASSTGLAGAGTGELFF. DNA for the CDR3: TGTGCCAGCAGCACAGGACTAGCGGGAGCGGGCACCGGGGAGCTGTTTTTT. Combining the CDR3 with reference TRBV7-3 and TRBJ2-2 gives the whole variable domain GAGVSQTPSNKVTEKGKYVELRCDPISGHTALYWYRQSLGQGPEFLIYFQGTGAADDSGLPNDRFFAVRPEGSVSTLKIQRTERGDSAVYLCASSTGLAGAGTGELFFGEGSRLTVL.

The chain employs TRBV7-9 and TRBJ1-1, with no clear D. CDR1 is SEHNR, CDR2 FQNEAQ, per germline (reference sequence). Trimming took off 1 base at V and 2 bases at J, with 8 bases between the two ends. The CDR3 length is 14 residues. CDR3 coding DNA: TGTGCCAGCAGCTTAGTGGCAGTTAACACTGAAGCTTTCTTT. Amino acids: CASSLVAVNTEAFF.

The V gene is TRBV18, the J gene TRBJ2-2; D remains unclear. The CDR3 is made up of 15 amino acids. Trimming took off 1 base at V and 2 bases at J, with 8 bases between the two ends. Per the germline V gene, CDR1 is KGHSH and CDR2 is LQKENI. CDR3: CASSPRSPNTGELFF. The CDR3 coding sequence is TGTGCCAGCTCACCACGTTCTCCCAACACCGGGGAGCTGTTTTTT.

The chain combines TRBV9 with TRBJ1-1, with 8 bases matching TRBD1. The V gene's germline CDR1 is SGDLS and CDR2 YYNGEE. The CDR3 has 15 amino acids. Trimming removed 4 bases from V and 3 bases from J; junction bases left unmatched: 8. The CDR3: CASSISGQGHTEAFF. In nucleotides, the CDR3 is TGTGCCAGCAGCATCTCTGGACAGGGCCACACTGAAGCTTTCTTT.

This clone was seen only once. This rearrangement joins TRBV7-2 to TRBJ2-5, with 10 bases aligning to TRBD2. From germline, CDR1 is SGHTA and CDR2 FQGNSA. V was clipped by 3 bases and J by 0 bases; unmatched bases: 4. This CDR3 contains 16 residues. The CDR3, as DNA: TGTGCCAGCAGCTTCCGGACTAGCGGAGACCAAGAGACCCAGTACTTC. It translates to CASSFRTSGDQETQYF.

This chain uses TRBV19 with TRBJ1-5, with a possible D match to TRBD1 (6 bases). This CDR3 is built from 13 residues. Germline assignment: CDR1 LNHDA and CDR2 SQIVND (reference sequence). V was pared by 7 bases and J by 5 bases, with 12 bases between. The CDR3 sequence is CASNTQGYQPQHF. The DNA of the CDR3 is TGTGCCAGTAATACACAGGGCTATCAGCCCCAGCATTTT.